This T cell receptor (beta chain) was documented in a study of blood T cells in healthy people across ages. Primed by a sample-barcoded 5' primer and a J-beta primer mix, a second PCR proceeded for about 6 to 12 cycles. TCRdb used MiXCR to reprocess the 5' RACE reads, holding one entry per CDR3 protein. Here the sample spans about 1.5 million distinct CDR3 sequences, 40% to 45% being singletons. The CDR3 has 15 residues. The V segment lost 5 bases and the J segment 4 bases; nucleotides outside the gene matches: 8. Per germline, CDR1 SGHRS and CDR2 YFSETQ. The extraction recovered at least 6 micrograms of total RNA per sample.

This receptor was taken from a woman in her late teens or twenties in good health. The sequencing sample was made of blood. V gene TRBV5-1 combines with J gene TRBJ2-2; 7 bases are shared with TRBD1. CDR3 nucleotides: TGCGCCAGCAGACCTGGGACAGTAACCACCGGGGAGCTGTTTTTT. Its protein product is CASRPGTVTTGELFF.